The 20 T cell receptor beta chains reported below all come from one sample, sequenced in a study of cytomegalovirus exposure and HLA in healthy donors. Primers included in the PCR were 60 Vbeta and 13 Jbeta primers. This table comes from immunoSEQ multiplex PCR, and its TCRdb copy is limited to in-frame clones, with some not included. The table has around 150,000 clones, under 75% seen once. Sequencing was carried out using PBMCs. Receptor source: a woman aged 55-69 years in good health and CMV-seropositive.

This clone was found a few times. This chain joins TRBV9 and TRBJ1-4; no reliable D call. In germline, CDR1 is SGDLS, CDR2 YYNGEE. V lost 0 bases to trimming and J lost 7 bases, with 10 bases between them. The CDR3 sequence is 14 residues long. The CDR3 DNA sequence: TGTGCCAGCAGCGTAGGTTCGGGTCGTGAAAAACTGTTTTTT. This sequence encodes CASSVGSGREKLFF.

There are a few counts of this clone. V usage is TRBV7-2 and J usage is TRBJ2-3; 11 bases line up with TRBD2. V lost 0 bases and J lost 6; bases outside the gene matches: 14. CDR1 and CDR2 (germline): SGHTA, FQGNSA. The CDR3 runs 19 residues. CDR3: CASSLAVFSLAGDSDTQYF. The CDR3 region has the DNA TGTGCCAGCAGCTTAGCGGTCTTTTCACTAGCGGGAGATTCGGATACGCAGTATTTT. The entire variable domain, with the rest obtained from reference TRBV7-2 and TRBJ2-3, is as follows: GAGVSQSPSNKVTEKGKDVELRCDPISGHTALYWYRQSLGQGLEFLIYFQGNSAPDKSGLPSDRFSAERTGGSVSTLTIQRTQQEDSAVYLCASSLAVFSLAGDSDTQYFGPGTRLTVL.

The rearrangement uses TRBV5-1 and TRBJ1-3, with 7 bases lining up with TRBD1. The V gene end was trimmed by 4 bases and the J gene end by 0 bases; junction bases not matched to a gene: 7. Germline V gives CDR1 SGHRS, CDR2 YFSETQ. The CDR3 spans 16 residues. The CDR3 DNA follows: TGCGCCAGCAGCGGAGAACAGGGGTTCTCTGGAAACACCATATATTTT. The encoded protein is CASSGEQGFSGNTIYF.

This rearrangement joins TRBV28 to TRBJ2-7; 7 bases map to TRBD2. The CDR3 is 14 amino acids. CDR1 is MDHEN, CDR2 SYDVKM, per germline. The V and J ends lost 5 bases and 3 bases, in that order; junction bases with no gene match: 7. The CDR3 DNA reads TGTGCCAGCAGTACGTCCCGGGGGGTCTACGAGCAGTACTTC. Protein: CASSTSRGVYEQYF.

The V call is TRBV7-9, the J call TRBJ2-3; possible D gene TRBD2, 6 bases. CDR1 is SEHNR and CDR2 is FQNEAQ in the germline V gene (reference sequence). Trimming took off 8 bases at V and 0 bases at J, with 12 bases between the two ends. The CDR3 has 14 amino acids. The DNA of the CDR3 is TGTGCCAGCGGCCCGGGACTGAGCACAGATACGCAGTATTTT. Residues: CASGPGLSTDTQYF. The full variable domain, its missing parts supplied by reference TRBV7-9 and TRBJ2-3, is DTGVSQNPRHKITKRGQNVTFRCDPISEHNRLYWYRQTLGQGPEFLTYFQNEAQLEKSRLLSDRFSAERPKGSFSTLEIQRTEQGDSAMYLCASGPGLSTDTQYFGPGTRLTVL.

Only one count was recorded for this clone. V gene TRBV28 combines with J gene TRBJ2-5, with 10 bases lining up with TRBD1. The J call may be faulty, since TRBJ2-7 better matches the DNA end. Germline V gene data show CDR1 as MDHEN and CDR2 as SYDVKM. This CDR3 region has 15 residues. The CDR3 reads CASSLFGTGAYEQYF. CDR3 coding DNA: TGTGCCAGCAGTTTATTCGGGACAGGGGCCTACGAGCAGTACTTC.

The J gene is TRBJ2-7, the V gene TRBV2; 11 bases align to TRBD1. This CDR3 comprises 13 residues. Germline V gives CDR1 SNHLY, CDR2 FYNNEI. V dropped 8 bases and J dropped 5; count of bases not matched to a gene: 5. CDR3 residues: CASYRTGGHEQYF. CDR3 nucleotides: TGTGCCAGCTATAGGACAGGGGGCCACGAGCAGTACTTC.

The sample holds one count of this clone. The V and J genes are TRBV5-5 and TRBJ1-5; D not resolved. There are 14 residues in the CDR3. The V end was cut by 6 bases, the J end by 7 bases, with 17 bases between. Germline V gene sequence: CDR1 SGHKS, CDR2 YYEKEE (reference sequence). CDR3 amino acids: CASTRTGIGQPQHF. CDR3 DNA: TGTGCCAGCACCCGAACGGGGATCGGCCAGCCCCAGCATTTT.

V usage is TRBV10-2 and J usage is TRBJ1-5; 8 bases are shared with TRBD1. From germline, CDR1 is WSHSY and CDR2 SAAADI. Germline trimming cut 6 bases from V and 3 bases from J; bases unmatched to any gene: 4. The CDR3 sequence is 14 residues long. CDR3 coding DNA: TGCGCCAGCAGAGCGACAGGGGACAATCAGCCCCAGCATTTT. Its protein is CASRATGDNQPQHF.

The chain's CDR3 is CASSQGGQDYGNTIYF. CDR3 nucleotide sequence: TGTGCCAGCAGCCAAGGGGGACAGGACTATGGAAACACCATATATTTT. This chain links TRBV4-2 with TRBJ1-3; 8 bases map to TRBD1. Germline V gene sequence: CDR1 LGHNA, CDR2 YNFKEQ. The V gene end was trimmed by 1 base and the J gene end by 3 bases; junction bases not matched to a gene: 5. CDR3 size: 16 residues.

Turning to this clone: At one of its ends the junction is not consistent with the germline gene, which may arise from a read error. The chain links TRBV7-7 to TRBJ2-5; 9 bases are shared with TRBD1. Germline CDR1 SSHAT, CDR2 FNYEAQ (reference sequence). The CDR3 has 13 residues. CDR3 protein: CASSLDRGETQYF. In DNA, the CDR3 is TGTGCTAGCAGCCTGGACAGGGGTGAGACCCAGTACTTC. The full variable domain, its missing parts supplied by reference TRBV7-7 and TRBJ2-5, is GAGVSQSPRYKVTKRGQDVTLRCDPISSHATLYWYQQALGQGPEFLTYFNYEAQPDKSGLPSDRFSAERPEGSISTLTIQRTEQRDSAMYRCASSLDRGETQYFGPGTRLLVL.

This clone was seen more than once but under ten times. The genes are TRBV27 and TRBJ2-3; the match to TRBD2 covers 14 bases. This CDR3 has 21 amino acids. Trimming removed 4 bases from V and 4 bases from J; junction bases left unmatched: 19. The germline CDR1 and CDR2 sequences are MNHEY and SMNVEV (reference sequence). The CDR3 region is CASSSTGHARLAGGQADTQYF. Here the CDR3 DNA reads TGTGCCAGCAGTTCCACCGGCCACGCCCGACTAGCGGGAGGGCAAGCAGATACGCAGTATTTT.

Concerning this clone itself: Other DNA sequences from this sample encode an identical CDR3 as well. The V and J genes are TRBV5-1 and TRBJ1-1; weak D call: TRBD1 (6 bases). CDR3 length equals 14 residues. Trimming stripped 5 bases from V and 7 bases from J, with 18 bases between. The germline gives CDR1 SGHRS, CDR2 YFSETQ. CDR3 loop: CASSLRTGGDEAFF. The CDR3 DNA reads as TGCGCCAGCAGTCTCAGGACGGGGGGCGATGAAGCTTTCTTT.

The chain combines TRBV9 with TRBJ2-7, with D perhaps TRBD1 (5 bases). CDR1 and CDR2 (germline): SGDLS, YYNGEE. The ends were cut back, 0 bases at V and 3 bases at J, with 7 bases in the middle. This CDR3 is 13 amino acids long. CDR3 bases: TGTGCCAGCAGCGTAGGGGGCAACTACGAGCAGTACTTC. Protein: CASSVGGNYEQYF.

In DNA form, the CDR3 reads TGTGCCAGCAGCTTATTCTGGGGGCTTACCTACGAGCAGTACTTC. As protein: CASSLFWGLTYEQYF. The gene calls are TRBV7-2 and TRBJ2-7; possible D gene TRBD1, 6 bases. V was cut by 2 bases and J by 2 bases, with 13 bases left in between. Germline V gene sequence: CDR1 SGHTA, CDR2 FQGNSA. This CDR3 spans 15 amino acids. The complete variable domain, with remaining parts taken from reference TRBV7-2 and TRBJ2-7, reads GAGVSQSPSNKVTEKGKDVELRCDPISGHTALYWYRQSLGQGLEFLIYFQGNSAPDKSGLPSDRFSAERTGGSVSTLTIQRTQQEDSAVYLCASSLFWGLTYEQYFGPGTRLTVT.

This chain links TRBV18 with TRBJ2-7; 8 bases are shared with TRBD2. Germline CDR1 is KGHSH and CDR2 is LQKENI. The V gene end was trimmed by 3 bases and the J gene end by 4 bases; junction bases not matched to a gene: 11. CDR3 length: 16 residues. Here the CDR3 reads CASSPNLPGGGYEQYF. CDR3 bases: TGTGCCAGCTCACCTAACCTTCCGGGAGGGGGGTACGAGCAGTACTTC. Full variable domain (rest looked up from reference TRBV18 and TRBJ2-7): NAGVMQNPRHLVRRRGQEARLRCSPMKGHSHVYWYRQLPEEGLKFMVYLQKENIIDESGMPKERFSAEFPKEGPSILRIQQVVRGDSAAYFCASSPNLPGGGYEQYFGPGTRLTVT.

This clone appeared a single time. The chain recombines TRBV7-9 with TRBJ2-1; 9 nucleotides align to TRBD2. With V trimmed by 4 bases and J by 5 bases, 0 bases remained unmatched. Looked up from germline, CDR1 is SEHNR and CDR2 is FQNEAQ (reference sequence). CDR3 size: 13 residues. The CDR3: CASSSSGNNEQFF. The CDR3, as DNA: TGTGCCAGCAGCTCTAGCGGGAACAATGAGCAGTTCTTC. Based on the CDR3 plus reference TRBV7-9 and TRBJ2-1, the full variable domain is DTGVSQNPRHKITKRGQNVTFRCDPISEHNRLYWYRQTLGQGPEFLTYFQNEAQLEKSRLLSDRFSAERPKGSFSTLEIQRTEQGDSAMYLCASSSSGNNEQFFGPGTRLTVL.

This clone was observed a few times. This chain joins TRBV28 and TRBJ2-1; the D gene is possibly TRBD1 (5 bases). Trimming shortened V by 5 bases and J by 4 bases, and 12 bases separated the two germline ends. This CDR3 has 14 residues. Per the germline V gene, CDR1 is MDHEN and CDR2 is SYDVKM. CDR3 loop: CASSRVRGYNEQFF. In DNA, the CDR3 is TGTGCCAGCAGTCGGGTAAGGGGTTACAATGAGCAGTTCTTC.

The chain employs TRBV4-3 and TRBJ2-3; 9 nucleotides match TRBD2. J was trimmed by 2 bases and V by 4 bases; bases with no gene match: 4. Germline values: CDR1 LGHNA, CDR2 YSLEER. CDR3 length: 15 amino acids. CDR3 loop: CASSPLAGVTDTQYF. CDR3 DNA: TGCGCCAGCAGCCCTTTAGCGGGAGTCACAGATACGCAGTATTTT.

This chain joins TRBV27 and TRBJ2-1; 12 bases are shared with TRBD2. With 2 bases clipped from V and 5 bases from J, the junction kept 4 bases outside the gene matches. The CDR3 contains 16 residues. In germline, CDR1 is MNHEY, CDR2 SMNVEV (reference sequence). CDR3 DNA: TGTGCCAGCAGTTTACCTAGCGGGAGGGTTAACAATGAGCAGTTCTTC. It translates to CASSLPSGRVNNEQFF.